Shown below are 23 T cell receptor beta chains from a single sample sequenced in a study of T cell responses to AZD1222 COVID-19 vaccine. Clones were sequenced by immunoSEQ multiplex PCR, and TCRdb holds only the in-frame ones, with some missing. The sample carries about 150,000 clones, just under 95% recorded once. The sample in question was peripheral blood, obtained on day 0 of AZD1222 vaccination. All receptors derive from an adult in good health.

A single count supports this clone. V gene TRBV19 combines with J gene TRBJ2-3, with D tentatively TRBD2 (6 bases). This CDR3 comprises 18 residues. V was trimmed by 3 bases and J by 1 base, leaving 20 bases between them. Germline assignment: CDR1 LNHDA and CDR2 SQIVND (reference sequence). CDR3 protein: CASSMLGLGGEGTDTQYF. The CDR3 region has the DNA TGTGCCAGTAGTATGTTGGGATTGGGGGGAGAAGGCACAGATACGCAGTATTTT.

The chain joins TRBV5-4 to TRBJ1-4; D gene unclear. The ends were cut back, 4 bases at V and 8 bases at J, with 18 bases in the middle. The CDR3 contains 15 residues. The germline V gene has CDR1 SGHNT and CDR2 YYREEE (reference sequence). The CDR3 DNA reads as TGTGCCAGCAGCCTCTCAGGCGGATTAGGGGAAAAACTGTTTTTT. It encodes CASSLSGGLGEKLFF. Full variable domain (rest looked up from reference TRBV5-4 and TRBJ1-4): ETGVTQSPTHLIKTRGQQVTLRCSSQSGHNTVSWYQQALGQGPQFIFQYYREEENGRGNFPPRFSGLQFPNYSSELNVNALELDDSALYLCASSLSGGLGEKLFFGSGTQLSVL.

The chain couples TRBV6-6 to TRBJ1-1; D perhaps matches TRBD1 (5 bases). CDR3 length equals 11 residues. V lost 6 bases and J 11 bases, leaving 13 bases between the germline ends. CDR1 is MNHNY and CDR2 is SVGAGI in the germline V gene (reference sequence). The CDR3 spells CASSFQGRAFF. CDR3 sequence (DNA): TGTGCCAGCAGCTTCCAGGGACGGGCTTTCTTT.

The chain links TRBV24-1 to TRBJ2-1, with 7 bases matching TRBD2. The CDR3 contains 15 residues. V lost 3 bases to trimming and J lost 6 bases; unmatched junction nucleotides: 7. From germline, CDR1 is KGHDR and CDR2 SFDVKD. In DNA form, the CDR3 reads TGTGCCACCAGTGATCCCGGGACTACCGCCAATGAGCAGTTCTTC. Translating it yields CATSDPGTTANEQFF.

The DNA of the CDR3 is TGTGCCATCAGTGAGTCGGGAATTGGAGGCACTGAAGCTTTCTTT. Amino acids: CAISESGIGGTEAFF. V and J are TRBV10-3 and TRBJ1-1; no clear D gene. The CDR3 sequence is 15 residues long. The germline gives CDR1 ENHRY, CDR2 SYGVKD. V lost 0 bases and J lost 4, with 12 bases in between.

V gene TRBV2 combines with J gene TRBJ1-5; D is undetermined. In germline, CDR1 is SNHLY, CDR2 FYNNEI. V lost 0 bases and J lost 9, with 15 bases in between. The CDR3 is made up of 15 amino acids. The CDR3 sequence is CASSEALRGKGPQHF. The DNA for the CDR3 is TGTGCCAGCAGTGAAGCGCTTCGGGGAAAGGGGCCCCAGCATTTT.

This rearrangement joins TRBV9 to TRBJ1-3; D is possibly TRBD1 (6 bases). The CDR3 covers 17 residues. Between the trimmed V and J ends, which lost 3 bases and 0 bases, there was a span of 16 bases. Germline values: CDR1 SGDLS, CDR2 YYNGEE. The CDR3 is CASSERGREYSGNTIYF. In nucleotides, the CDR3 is TGTGCCAGCAGCGAGAGGGGGAGGGAGTACTCTGGAAACACCATATATTTT.

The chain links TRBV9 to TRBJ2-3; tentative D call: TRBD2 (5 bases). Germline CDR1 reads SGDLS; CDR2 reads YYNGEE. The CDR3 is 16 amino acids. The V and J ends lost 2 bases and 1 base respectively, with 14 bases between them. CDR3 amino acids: CASSVGPNGGTDTQYF. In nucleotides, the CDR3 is TGTGCCAGCAGCGTCGGACCAAACGGGGGCACAGATACGCAGTATTTT. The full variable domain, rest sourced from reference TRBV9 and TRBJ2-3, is DSGVTQTPKHLITATGQRVTLRCSPRSGDLSVYWYQQSLDQGLQFLIQYYNGEERAKGNILERFSAQQFPDLHSELNLSSLELGDSALYFCASSVGPNGGTDTQYFGPGTRLTVL.

CDR3 bases: TGTGCCAGCAGAACGACAGGAGGAAACCTCTACGAGCAGTACTTC. It specifies CASRTTGGNLYEQYF. The J gene is TRBJ2-7, the V gene TRBV2; tentatively, D is TRBD1 (6 bases). The CDR3 contains 15 residues. Germline loops: CDR1 SNHLY, CDR2 FYNNEI. Trimming removed 6 bases at V and 3 bases at J, with 18 bases between.

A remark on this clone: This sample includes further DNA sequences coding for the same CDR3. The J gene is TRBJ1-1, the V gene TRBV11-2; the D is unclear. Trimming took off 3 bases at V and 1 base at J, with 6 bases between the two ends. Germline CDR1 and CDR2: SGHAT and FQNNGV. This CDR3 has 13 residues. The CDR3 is CASSLGPNTEAFF. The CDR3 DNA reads TGTGCCAGCAGCTTGGGCCCGAACACTGAAGCTTTCTTT.

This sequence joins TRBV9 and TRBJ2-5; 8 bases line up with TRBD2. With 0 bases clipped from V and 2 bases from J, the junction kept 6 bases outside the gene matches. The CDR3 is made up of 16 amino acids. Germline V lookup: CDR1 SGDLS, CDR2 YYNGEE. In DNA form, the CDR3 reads TGTGCCAGCAGCGTAGTCTTAGCGGGATTACAAGAGACCCAGTACTTC. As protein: CASSVVLAGLQETQYF.

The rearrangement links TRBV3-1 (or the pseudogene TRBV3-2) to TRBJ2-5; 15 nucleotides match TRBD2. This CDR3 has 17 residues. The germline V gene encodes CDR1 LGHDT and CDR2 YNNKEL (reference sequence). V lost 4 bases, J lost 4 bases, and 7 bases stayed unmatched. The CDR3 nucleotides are TGTGCCAGCAGCCCAGGACTAGCGGGAGGGACGCCAGAGACCCAGTACTTC. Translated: CASSPGLAGGTPETQYF.

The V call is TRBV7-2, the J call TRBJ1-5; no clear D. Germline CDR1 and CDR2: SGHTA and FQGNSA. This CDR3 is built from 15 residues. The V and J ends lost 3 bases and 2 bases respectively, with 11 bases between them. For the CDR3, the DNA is TGTGCCAGCAGCTTTTTTCATGGCGGCAATCAGCCCCAGCATTTT. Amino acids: CASSFFHGGNQPQHF.

CDR3 nucleotide sequence: TGCAGCGTTGAGAGCGGAGGATGGGGGGGGGAGCAGTACTTC. It yields the protein CSVESGGWGGEQYF. The chain uses TRBV29-1 and TRBJ2-7; TRBD2 aligns across 7 bases. Germline CDR1 and CDR2: SQVTM and ANQGSEA. The V and J ends lost 3 bases and 7 bases, in that order; junction bases with no gene match: 12. The CDR3 loop spans 14 amino acids.

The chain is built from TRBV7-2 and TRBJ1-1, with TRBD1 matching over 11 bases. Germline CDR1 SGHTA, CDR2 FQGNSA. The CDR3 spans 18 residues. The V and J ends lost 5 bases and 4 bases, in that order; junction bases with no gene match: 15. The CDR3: CASSTTRTGGVRSTEAFF. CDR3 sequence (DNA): TGTGCCAGCAGCACGACTCGGACAGGGGGCGTGAGGAGCACTGAAGCTTTCTTT.

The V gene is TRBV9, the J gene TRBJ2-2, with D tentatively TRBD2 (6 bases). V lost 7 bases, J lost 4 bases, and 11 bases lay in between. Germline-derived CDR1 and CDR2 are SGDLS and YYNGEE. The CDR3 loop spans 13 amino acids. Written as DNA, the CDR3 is TGTGCCAGCGGGGGGTGGGTCACCGGGGAGCTGTTTTTT. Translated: CASGGWVTGELFF.

CDR3 sequence reads: CASGAGSYEQYF. The CDR3 DNA is TGCGCCAGCGGCGCGGGTTCCTACGAGCAGTACTTC. J is TRBJ2-7 and V is TRBV10-2, with a tentative D call TRBD2 (5 bases). The CDR3 has 12 residues. Germline V gene data show CDR1 as WSHSY and CDR2 as SAAADI. Trimming removed 8 bases from V and 1 base from J, with 9 bases in between.

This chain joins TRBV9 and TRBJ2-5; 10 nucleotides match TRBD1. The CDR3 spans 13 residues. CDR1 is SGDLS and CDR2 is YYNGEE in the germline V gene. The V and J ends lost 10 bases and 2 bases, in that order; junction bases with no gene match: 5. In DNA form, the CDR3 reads TGTGCCTCGACAGGGGGCCCACAAGAGACCCAGTACTTC. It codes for CASTGGPQETQYF.

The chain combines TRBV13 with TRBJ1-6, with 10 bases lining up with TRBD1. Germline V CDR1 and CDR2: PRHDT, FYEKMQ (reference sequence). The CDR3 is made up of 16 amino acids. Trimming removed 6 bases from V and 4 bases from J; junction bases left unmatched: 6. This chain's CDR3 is CASSSGQGSYNSPLHF. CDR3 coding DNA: TGTGCCAGCAGTTCGGGACAGGGGAGTTATAATTCACCCCTCCACTTT.

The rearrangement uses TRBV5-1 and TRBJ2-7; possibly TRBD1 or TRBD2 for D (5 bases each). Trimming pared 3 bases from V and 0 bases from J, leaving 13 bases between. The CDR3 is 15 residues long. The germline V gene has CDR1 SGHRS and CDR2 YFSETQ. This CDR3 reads CASSSGWGSSYEQYF. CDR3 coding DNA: TGCGCCAGCAGCTCAGGTTGGGGGAGCTCCTACGAGCAGTACTTC.

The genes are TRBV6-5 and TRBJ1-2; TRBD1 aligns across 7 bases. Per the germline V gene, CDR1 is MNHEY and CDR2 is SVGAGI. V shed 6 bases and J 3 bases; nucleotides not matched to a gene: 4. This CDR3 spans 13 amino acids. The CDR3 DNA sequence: TGTGCCAGCAGCCGGACAGGCGACTATGGCTACACCTTC. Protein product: CASSRTGDYGYTF.

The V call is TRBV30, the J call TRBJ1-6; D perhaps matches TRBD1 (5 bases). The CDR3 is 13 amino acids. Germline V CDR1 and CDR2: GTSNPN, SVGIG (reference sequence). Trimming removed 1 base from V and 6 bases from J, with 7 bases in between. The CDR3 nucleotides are TGTGCCTGGAGTGCCGACAGTAATTCACCCCTCCACTTT. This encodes CAWSADSNSPLHF.

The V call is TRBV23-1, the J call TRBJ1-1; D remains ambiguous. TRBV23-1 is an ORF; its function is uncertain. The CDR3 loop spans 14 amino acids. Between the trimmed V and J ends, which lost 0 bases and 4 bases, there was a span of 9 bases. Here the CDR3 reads CASSQSTRSTEAFF. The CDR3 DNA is TGCGCCAGCAGTCAATCAACACGGAGCACTGAAGCTTTCTTT.